These 19 T cell receptor beta chains share one sample of origin, sequenced in a study of read filtering for tumor transcriptome and immune sequencing. From about 0.4 ug of RNA, a library with molecular barcoded alpha/delta and beta/gamma adaptors was made. TCRdb re-analysed the reads in MiXCR, keeping a single row per CDR3 protein. The table lists fewer than 90,000 distinct CDR3 sequences, around an eighth of them singletons. Material for sequencing was a population of CD138-negative cells sorted from bone marrow. These receptors came from a donor older than 35 with multiple myeloma.

There are many counts of this clonotype. V usage is TRBV4-2 and J usage is TRBJ2-1, with D unclear. The length of the CDR3 is 14 residues. Germline lookup yields CDR1 LGHNA and CDR2 YNFKEQ. The germline V and J ends were trimmed by 0 bases and 0 bases, with 3 bases remaining between them. The CDR3 loop is CASSQDPSYNEQFF. The CDR3 DNA sequence: TGTGCCAGCAGCCAAGATCCCTCCTACAATGAGCAGTTCTTC.

As regards this clonotype: A read error may be the cause here, since a much bigger clone is one base away. The chain combines TRBV4-2 with TRBJ1-5; D is perhaps TRBD1 (6 bases). This CDR3 is 15 amino acids long. Between the trimmed V and J ends, which lost 4 bases and 6 bases, there was a span of 16 bases. Germline CDR1 LGHNA, CDR2 YNFKEQ. As DNA, the CDR3 is TGTGCCAGCAGCCCAGATCCCCAGGGGAGTCAGCCCCAGCATTTT. Residues: CASSPDPQGSQPQHF.

This clonotype was recorded many times. The chain has TRBV14 and TRBJ2-1; 9 bases match TRBD2. The CDR3 has 17 amino acids. The germline gives CDR1 SGHDN, CDR2 FVKESK. V shed 4 bases, J shed 7 bases, and the junction held 14 bases outside the gene matches. DNA of the CDR3: TGTGCCAGCAGCCTCCCCCGTGGGGCGGGAGGGGCGAATGAGCAGTTCTTC. As protein: CASSLPRGAGGANEQFF. The variable domain in full, with the rest retrieved from reference TRBV14 and TRBJ2-1, is EAGVTQFPSHSVIEKGQTVTLRCDPISGHDNLYWYRRVMGKEIKFLLHFVKESKQDESGMPNNRFLAERTGGTYSTLKVQPAELEDSGVYFCASSLPRGAGGANEQFFGPGTRLTVL.

This clonotype showed up many times. The J gene is TRBJ2-2, the V gene TRBV24-1; D is unresolved. This CDR3 has 15 amino acids. CDR1 is KGHDR and CDR2 is SFDVKD in the germline V gene. V lost 5 bases and J lost 0, with 9 bases in between. This CDR3 is CATSGGLANTGELFF. The DNA of the CDR3 is TGTGCCACCAGTGGAGGTCTAGCGAACACCGGGGAGCTGTTTTTT.

This clonotype is medium-sized by share. The V and J genes are TRBV7-2 and TRBJ2-1; no reliable D call. Trimming removed 1 base at V and 5 bases at J, with 9 bases between. The germline gives CDR1 SGHTA, CDR2 FQGNSA. The CDR3 totals 14 residues. The CDR3 spells CASSLDFTNNEQFF. Here the CDR3 DNA reads TGTGCCAGCAGCTTAGATTTTACCAACAATGAGCAGTTCTTC.

There are many counts of this clonotype. This rearrangement joins TRBV11-2 to TRBJ2-1, with a tentative D call TRBD1 (6 bases). Trimming took 5 bases from V and 9 from J, leaving 11 bases between them. Germline CDR1 reads SGHAT; CDR2 reads FQNNGV. This CDR3 has 12 residues. This chain's CDR3 is CASSPGAGEQFF. CDR3 coding DNA: TGTGCCAGCAGCCCAGGGGCCGGTGAGCAGTTCTTC.

Many counts were recorded for this clonotype. The rearrangement uses TRBV5-1 and TRBJ2-1; TRBD2 is a possible D gene (6 bases). This CDR3 is 15 amino acids long. Trimming removed 4 bases from V and 4 bases from J, with 15 bases in between. Per the germline V gene, CDR1 is SGHRS and CDR2 is YFSETQ. In nucleotides, the CDR3 is TGCGCCAGCAGCAAGGGACTCGGCGATTACAATGAGCAGTTCTTC. Its protein is CASSKGLGDYNEQFF.

This clonotype was picked up many times. This rearrangement joins TRBV2 to TRBJ2-1; TRBD2 matches at 10 bases. The CDR3 contains 15 residues. Germline loops: CDR1 SNHLY, CDR2 FYNNEI. With V trimmed by 7 bases and J by 5 bases, 8 bases remained unmatched. The CDR3 protein is CASKFRLAGDNEQFF. CDR3 nucleotides: TGTGCCAGCAAGTTCCGGCTAGCGGGAGACAATGAGCAGTTCTTC.

This clonotype was seen ten or more times. V usage is TRBV20-1 and J usage is TRBJ2-1, with D unresolved. CDR1 and CDR2 (germline): DFQATT, SNEGSKA (reference sequence). The CDR3 loop spans 11 amino acids. V lost 3 bases, J lost 7 bases, and 7 bases lay in between. As DNA, the CDR3 is TGCAGTGCTAGGCCCGGGAATGAGCAGTTCTTC. Residues: CSARPGNEQFF.

In this sample, this clonotype turned up many times. CDR3 protein: CASRRDSSYEQYF. The CDR3 DNA follows: TGTGCCAGCAGGCGGGACAGCTCCTACGAGCAGTACTTC. The chain couples TRBV7-2 to TRBJ2-7, with D perhaps matching TRBD1 (7 bases). V was clipped by 6 bases and J by 0 bases, with 9 bases between them. Looked up from germline, CDR1 is SGHTA and CDR2 is FQGNSA. The CDR3 has 13 residues.

This clonotype has just a few counts. This clone may be a read error of a much larger clone one base away. The chain has TRBV7-2 and TRBJ1-5; D gene uncertain. The V end lost 5 bases, the J end lost 3 bases, and 14 bases lay between the germline ends. This CDR3 comprises 15 residues. Germline V gene sequence: CDR1 SGHTA, CDR2 FQGNSA. The CDR3 DNA is TGTGCCAGCAGCCCTCCTATCGGTCACAATCAGCCCCAGCATTTT. Amino acids: CASSPPIGHNQPQHF.

This clonotype showed up many times. This clone may be a read error of a much larger clone one base away. The J gene is TRBJ2-1, the V gene TRBV5-1, with D perhaps TRBD1 (5 bases). The CDR3 is 16 residues long. The V gene's germline CDR1 is SGHRS and CDR2 YFSETQ. CDR3 sequence reads: CASSLSRGTSYNGQFF. The CDR3 coding sequence is TGCGCCAGCAGCTTGAGTAGGGGAACCTCCTACAATGGGCAGTTCTTC.

In this sample, this clonotype turned up many times. V usage is TRBV28 and J usage is TRBJ2-1, with TRBD2 matching 11 bases. From germline, CDR1 is MDHEN and CDR2 SYDVKM. The CDR3 has 15 residues. J was trimmed by 11 bases and V by 10 bases; bases with no gene match: 16. In DNA, the CDR3 is TGTGCCATATCATTTAGCGGGAGGGTTATAGATAAGCAGTTCTTC. Encoded protein: CAISFSGRVIDKQFF.

This clonotype came up many times. CDR3 nucleotides: TGTGCCAGCAGTGAAGGACACTACACTGAAGCTTTCTTT. It is translated as CASSEGHYTEAFF. The chain combines TRBV6-1 with TRBJ1-1; D is unresolved. The CDR3 is made up of 13 amino acids. Germline CDR1 reads MNHNS; CDR2 reads SASEGT. V dropped 1 base and J dropped 3 bases, with 6 bases sitting between them.

This clonotype was detected ten times or more. The chain is built from TRBV6-1 and TRBJ2-1; D assignment may be TRBD1 or TRBD2 (6 bases each). Germline assignment: CDR1 MNHNS and CDR2 SASEGT. This CDR3 has 15 amino acids. With 10 bases removed from V and 4 bases from J, the gap between germline ends came to 20 bases. CDR3 sequence (DNA): TGTGCCAACGCCGCGGGACACTCACTTTACAATGAGCAGTTCTTC. Translated: CANAAGHSLYNEQFF.

This clonotype was recorded many times. The chain recombines TRBV7-3 with TRBJ2-1; D possibly uses TRBD1 or TRBD2 (5 bases each). The CDR3 spans 14 residues. The V and J ends lost 1 base and 7 bases respectively, with 11 bases between them. Germline V gives CDR1 SGHTA, CDR2 FQGTGA. CDR3 residues: CASSLNLGENEQFF. The CDR3 coding sequence is TGTGCCAGCAGCTTAAATCTGGGGGAGAATGAGCAGTTCTTC.

The rearrangement joins TRBV7-9 to TRBJ2-2, with no clear D. Looked up from germline, CDR1 is SEHNR and CDR2 is FQNEAQ (reference sequence). With 5 bases removed from V and 4 bases from J, the gap between germline ends came to 8 bases. The CDR3 totals 13 residues. The CDR3 nucleotides read TGTGCCAGCAGCCGCTTTACCACCGGGGAGCTGTTTTTT. It translates to CASSRFTTGELFF.

This clonotype was recorded at least ten times. This chain uses TRBV12-3 or TRBV12-4 with TRBJ1-1, with D unclear. CDR3 length: 11 amino acids. The V gene lost 9 bases and the J gene lost 4 bases, with 9 bases spanning the gap. The CDR3 nucleotides read TGTGCCAGTCGGGTAAGCACTGAAGCTTTCTTT. It yields the protein CASRVSTEAFF.

This clonotype was detected only once. The rearrangement joins TRBV19 to TRBJ1-6, with D possibly being TRBD1 (6 bases). This CDR3 comprises 13 residues. The germline gives CDR1 LNHDA, CDR2 SQIVND (reference sequence). This CDR3 reads CAASGQGNSPLHF. CDR3 coding DNA: TGTGCAGCCAGCGGGCAGGGGAATTCACCCCTCCACTTT.